The following is a TCR beta chain sequence with its context. What antigen it recognizes has not been identified. Per-base quality was not reported, and no clone a single base away is much larger than it. This sample is drawn from a study of human versus mouse CDR3 diversity and MHC coevolution (TCRdb year 2017). A note on the overall study: According to reports, the immunoSEQ assay detects one in 200,000 T cells and minimizes multiplex PCR amplification bias. Repertoires of human naive CD4 T cells were used as a reference for TCR selection on multiple MHC II alleles and were compared against human-TCR-locus transgenic mice carrying single MHC II. Valid reads per sample ranged from about 0.6 x 10^7 to 1.8 x 10^7 across mouse and human samples. Three healthy volunteer blood donors made up the human cohort, with one aged 30 to 39, one aged 40 to 50 and one aged 60 to 70 at collection. Study-wide conclusions, independent of this receptor: On average, humans had more CDR3 deletions and insertions than mice, indicating greater exonuclease and TdT activity. Because human T cells were selected on more than five MHC II alleles, repertoire diversity in humans and mice was not considered directly comparable. The largest TCR beta repertoire according to iCHAO1 estimates belonged to humans, at about 1.6 million clonotypes, a result attributed likely to selection by multiple MHC II molecules. Among all compared groups, most of the three human donors had the lowest clonal inequality scores.

Genomic DNA was extracted from the sorted cells using the QIAGEN blood and tissue kit and was quantified on a NanoDrop 1000. Deep sequencing and quantification of TCR alpha and beta chains were performed on the immunoSEQ platform by multiplex PCR of genomic DNA. The authors' pipeline ran thus. IMGT gene and region definitions were used to annotate TCR sequences. Out-of-frame rearrangements served as a stand-in for the preselection repertoire and were compared with in-frame clonotypes. The iCHAO1 estimator provided with the immunoSEQ platform was used to estimate repertoire size. A Gini index, which is based on the Lorenz curve, was applied to in-frame amino acid clonotypes to measure clonal inequality. Shared clonotypes were counted with the intersect function of the R package tcR, and similarity was scored with the Jaccard index. Frequencies of V, J and V-J usage were subjected to principal component analysis with the R prcomp function, without normalization. TCRdb re-hosts the immuneACCESS table, in-frame sequences only. Its copies lack some clones; in the studies checked, an unresolved V gene accounts for under half of them, and the cause for the rest is not known. Clone size and the V and J calls come from that table; the DNA yielded D and trimming. The sample records about 81,000 clones, 80% to 95% of which are singletons. The top ten constitute 1.3% of the sample.

Fluorescence-activated cell sorting was used to pull naive CD4 T cells, meaning cells that were CD45RO-negative and CD62L-positive, out of the PBMCs. Around 48 ml of fresh peripheral blood was collected from each donor, and PBMCs were isolated by Ficoll density centrifugation. All samples were sorted on a FACSAria III instrument and reached purity above 85%. The CDR3 sequence holds 14 residues, the cysteine and phenylalanine included. The read is trimmed to its CDR3 DNA, 42 bases read in frame from base 1. Here V drops 6 bases and J drops 1 base, and the junction holds 3 bases not matched to any gene. CDR1 and CDR2, per the germline V gene, are SGHTA and FQGNSA.

The chain is made from TRBV7-2 and TRBJ2-3; TRBD2 aligns with 8 central bases. The source of this sequence is a person between 25 and 70 years old in good health. The source material was naive CD4+ T cells from blood. The cell subset or site label corresponds to: CD45RO-negative CD62L-positive naive CD4 T cells. The CDR3 loop reads CASRFSGGTDTQYF. The DNA sequence reads TGTGCCAGCAGATTTAGCGGGGGCACAGATACGCAGTATTTT.